The 10 T cell receptor beta chains reported below all come from one sample, sequenced in a study of blood T cell repertoires in COVID-19. Some clones are missing from TCRdb's copy, which holds only in-frame ones; the method was immunoSEQ multiplex PCR. The table lists roughly 110,000 clones, 85% of them singletons. Sequenced material: peripheral blood. Receptor source: a woman aged 60-75 years with COVID-19, enrolled during active disease.

V and J are TRBV19 and TRBJ1-2; the match to TRBD1 covers 7 bases. CDR1 LNHDA and CDR2 SQIVND come from the germline V gene (reference sequence). Germline trimming cut 3 bases from V and 8 bases from J; bases unmatched to any gene: 6. This CDR3 is 13 amino acids long. The CDR3 DNA reads as TGTGCCAGTAGTATTCAAGCAGGGGGAGGCTACACCTTC. As protein: CASSIQAGGGYTF.

The chain is built from TRBV9 and TRBJ2-5, with D possibly being TRBD1 (6 bases). Trimming left V 0 bases short and J 2 bases short, with 14 bases between. The CDR3 is 16 residues long. The germline V gene has CDR1 SGDLS and CDR2 YYNGEE. CDR3 in amino acids: CASSVGGDTQQETQYF. DNA of the CDR3: TGTGCCAGCAGCGTAGGAGGGGACACCCAACAAGAGACCCAGTACTTC.

The chain couples TRBV7-9 to TRBJ2-3; TRBD2 might be the D (5 bases). The CDR3 runs 12 residues. Looked up from germline, CDR1 is SEHNR and CDR2 is FQNEAQ (reference sequence). V was cut by 11 bases and J by 4 bases, with 13 bases left in between. The CDR3, as DNA: TGTGCCGCCCTCGGAGGAGCAGATACGCAGTATTTT. Amino acid sequence: CAALGGADTQYF. Based on the CDR3 plus reference TRBV7-9 and TRBJ2-3, the full variable domain is DTGVSQNPRHKITKRGQNVTFRCDPISEHNRLYWYRQTLGQGPEFLTYFQNEAQLEKSRLLSDRFSAERPKGSFSTLEIQRTEQGDSAMYLCAALGGADTQYFGPGTRLTVL.

On this clone itself: Additional DNA sequences in this sample encode the identical CDR3. V is TRBV5-4 and J is TRBJ1-2; D possibly corresponds to TRBD1 (5 bases). Germline loops: CDR1 SGHNT, CDR2 YYREEE (reference sequence). The V and J ends lost 4 bases and 2 bases respectively, with 15 bases between them. The CDR3 has 15 amino acids. CDR3 DNA sequence: TGTGCCAGCAGCCCAGGGCAGGGCGGAAACTATGGCTACACCTTC. This encodes CASSPGQGGNYGYTF.

This rearrangement joins TRBV11-3 to TRBJ1-1; maybe TRBD1 (5 bases). CDR1 and CDR2 (germline): SGHNT, YENEEA. Trimming pared 5 bases from V and 4 bases from J, leaving 11 bases between. CDR3 length equals 13 residues. This chain's CDR3 is CASSRRRGTEAFF. The CDR3 nucleotides read TGTGCCAGCAGCCGGAGGAGGGGCACTGAAGCTTTCTTT.

This rearrangement joins TRBV19 to TRBJ1-2; 10 bases map to TRBD1. The germline V gene encodes CDR1 LNHDA and CDR2 SQIVND (reference sequence). The CDR3 is 16 residues long. Trimming took 2 bases from V and 4 from J; bases not matched to a gene: 7. The CDR3 here is CASSISGQGLVYGYTF. The CDR3 DNA sequence: TGTGCCAGTAGTATATCGGGACAGGGGTTAGTCTATGGCTACACCTTC.

This clone was counted a few times. V gene TRBV21-1 combines with J gene TRBJ1-2; the table's D call, TRBD1, was not checked against the DNA. TRBV21-1 is classified as a pseudogene. There are 14 residues in the CDR3. CDR3 bases: TGTGCCAGCAGCCCCGGACAGGGCCACTATGGCTACACCTTC. It encodes CASSPGQGHYGYTF.

The chain is built from TRBV28 and TRBJ1-5, with a tentative D call TRBD1 (6 bases). The CDR3 runs to 16 residues. V was trimmed by 6 bases and J by 2 bases, leaving 17 bases between them. Germline-derived CDR1 and CDR2 are MDHEN and SYDVKM. CDR3 protein: CASRGGLIWGNQPQHF. DNA for the CDR3: TGTGCCAGCAGAGGGGGTTTAATATGGGGCAATCAGCCCCAGCATTTT.

This clone was seen once. This chain joins TRBV28 and TRBJ1-2; tentatively, D is TRBD1 (5 bases). CDR1 is MDHEN, CDR2 SYDVKM, per germline. There are 15 residues in the CDR3. V gave up 5 bases and J gave up 7 bases, with 20 bases separating them. CDR3 DNA sequence: TGTGCCAGCAGTCTCTGGTCCGGGGGGGAAGTTGGCTACACCTTC. This gives the protein CASSLWSGGEVGYTF.

This clone has only a few counts. This chain links TRBV7-3 with TRBJ1-1; D is uncertain. Germline CDR1 is SGHTA and CDR2 is FQGTGA. V gave up 2 bases and J gave up 3 bases, with 10 bases separating them. The CDR3 sequence is 14 residues long. This CDR3 reads CASSLSTGDTEAFF. In nucleotides, the CDR3 is TGTGCCAGCAGCTTATCGACGGGAGACACTGAAGCTTTCTTT.